The 30 T cell receptor beta chains in this list originate from one sample, sequenced in a study of T cells expressing NK-cell markers. TCRdb re-called the 5' RACE reads and shows each CDR3 protein once, DNA omitted. The sample shows about 260,000 distinct CDR3 sequences, and 4% to 4.5% sits with its ten largest clones. The sample consisted of blood T cells: a sorted CD56 or NKG2C T cell subset, CD4+ or CD8+ T cells, or bulk PBMC T cells (not recorded which). These receptors all come from a woman aged 18-69 years in good health.

The rearrangement links TRBV5-1 to TRBJ2-4; TCRdb reports TRBD2, a call that lacks DNA to check it against. Per germline, CDR1 SGHRS and CDR2 YFSETQ. The CDR3 loop spans 14 amino acids. The chain's CDR3 is CASSLNSEGNIQYF.

The chain combines TRBV25-1 with TRBJ1-4; there is no DNA to check the TCRdb D call of TRBD1. CDR1 and CDR2 from the germline V gene are MGHDK and SYGVNS. This CDR3 contains 15 residues. CDR3: CASSSTRQPNEKLFF.

This rearrangement joins TRBV6-1 to TRBJ1-2; without DNA, the TCRdb call of TRBD1 cannot be checked. The CDR3 spans 15 residues. Germline V gives CDR1 MNHNS, CDR2 SASEGT. This CDR3 is CASRGNRGTNYGYTF.

The gene calls are TRBV29-1 and TRBJ2-3; with no DNA, the TCRdb D assignment of TRBD1 cannot be verified. Germline CDR1 reads SQVTM; CDR2 reads ANQGSEA. The CDR3 sequence is 15 residues long. CDR3: CSVRHDRGLTDTQYF.

This rearrangement joins TRBV4-3 to TRBJ2-7; without DNA, the TCRdb call of TRBD1 cannot be checked. CDR1 and CDR2 (germline): LGHNA, YSLEER. This CDR3 region has 14 residues. CDR3 protein: CASSQQTGPYEQYF.

The chain combines TRBV12-3 or TRBV12-4 with TRBJ1-1; TCRdb proposes TRBD1, but this gene call is untestable without DNA. The length of the CDR3 is 15 residues. CDR3 protein: CASSFGSLRGTEAFF.

The V and J genes are TRBV12-3 or TRBV12-4 and TRBJ2-2; TCRdb's D call, TRBD1, is unchecked because there is no DNA. CDR3 length: 15 amino acids. The CDR3 sequence: CARPSGAANTGELFF.

V usage is TRBV14 and J usage is TRBJ1-1; TCRdb gives TRBD1 as the D gene, but with no DNA this cannot be confirmed. Germline V lookup: CDR1 SGHDN, CDR2 FVKESK. This CDR3 region has 20 residues. This CDR3 reads CASSRDRVYLARLGNTEAFF.

The V call is TRBV19, the J call TRBJ2-2; no DNA is available, so the TRBD1 call from TCRdb remains unchecked. Germline lookup yields CDR1 LNHDA and CDR2 SQIVND (reference sequence). This CDR3 has 13 amino acids. CDR3 region: CASTGHATGELFF.

J is TRBJ1-5 and V is TRBV3-1. Germline V lookup: CDR1 LGHDT, CDR2 YNNKEL (reference sequence). The CDR3 length is 14 residues. The CDR3 is CASSRSYSNQPQHF.

The V call is TRBV5-1, the J call TRBJ1-3; as DNA is missing, the TRBD1 call by TCRdb cannot be tested. The germline V gene has CDR1 SGHRS and CDR2 YFSETQ. The CDR3 spans 15 residues. CDR3 sequence: CASSSGRDSGNTIYF.

The chain joins TRBV7-2 to TRBJ1-2; without DNA, the TCRdb call of TRBD1 cannot be checked. Germline CDR1 and CDR2: SGHTA and FQGNSA. The CDR3 is 14 amino acids. CDR3 sequence reads: CASSLVRDNYGYTF. The full variable domain, rest sourced from reference TRBV7-2 and TRBJ1-2, is GAGVSQSPSNKVTEKGKDVELRCDPISGHTALYWYRQSLGQGLEFLIYFQGNSAPDKSGLPSDRFSAERTGGSVSTLTIQRTQQEDSAVYLCASSLVRDNYGYTFGSGTRLTVV.

This chain links TRBV6-1 with TRBJ2-3; with no DNA, the TCRdb D assignment of TRBD1 cannot be verified. CDR3 size: 17 residues. From germline, CDR1 is MNHNS and CDR2 SASEGT. CDR3 region: CASSALSGGPTTDTQYF.

V is TRBV12-3 or TRBV12-4 and J is TRBJ2-3; there is no DNA to check the TCRdb D call of TRBD2. This CDR3 comprises 12 residues. The chain's CDR3 is CASSKGTSTQYF.

CDR3 residues: CASSTNSPLHF. The V gene is TRBV28, the J gene TRBJ1-6. This CDR3 has 11 amino acids. Per the germline V gene, CDR1 is MDHEN and CDR2 is SYDVKM. Using reference TRBV28 and TRBJ1-6 for the parts outside the CDR3, the full variable domain is DVKVTQSSRYLVKRTGEKVFLECVQDMDHENMFWYRQDPGLGLRLIYFSYDVKMKEKGDIPEGYSVSREKKERFSLILESASTNQTSMYLCASSTNSPLHFGNGTRLTVT.

V gene TRBV20-1 combines with J gene TRBJ1-2; TCRdb returns TRBD1, unconfirmable since there is no DNA. Germline loops: CDR1 DFQATT, CDR2 SNEGSKA (reference sequence). The CDR3 runs 14 residues. The CDR3 sequence: CSAKYRGPNYGYTF.

The chain combines TRBV11-3 with TRBJ2-3. The V gene's germline CDR1 is SGHNT and CDR2 YENEEA. There are 14 residues in the CDR3. CDR3 protein: CASSSLGGTDTQYF.

This rearrangement joins TRBV9 to TRBJ2-4; absent DNA, TCRdb's TRBD2 call cannot be checked. The CDR3 runs to 17 residues. Germline CDR1 and CDR2: SGDLS and YYNGEE. The CDR3 here is CASSVGGGGGTKNIQYF.

This chain joins TRBV12-3 or TRBV12-4 and TRBJ2-5. The CDR3 length is 14 residues. CDR3 region: CASSFDSLQETQYF.

The chain combines TRBV5-1 with TRBJ2-4; with no DNA, the TCRdb D assignment of TRBD2 cannot be verified. Germline V gene lookup returns CDR1 SGHRS and CDR2 YFSETQ. The CDR3 is 16 residues long. The CDR3 region is CASSGGTSGSFNIQYF.

The CDR3 loop is CASSQGGIGGTQETQYF. The gene calls are TRBV4-2 and TRBJ2-5; TCRdb's D call of TRBD1 is untestable without DNA. Germline CDR1 is LGHNA and CDR2 is YNFKEQ. This CDR3 is 17 amino acids long.

The rearrangement uses TRBV29-1 and TRBJ1-1; the D gene TCRdb calls, TRBD1, cannot be checked with no DNA. Germline lookup yields CDR1 SQVTM and CDR2 ANQGSEA. The CDR3 is 13 residues long. The CDR3 protein is CSVANPLNTEAFF.

V and J are TRBV14 and TRBJ2-5. Germline V gene lookup returns CDR1 SGHDN and CDR2 FVKESK. The CDR3 is 12 amino acids. The CDR3 loop is CASSQAKETQYF.

The chain has TRBV4-1 and TRBJ2-5. The germline gives CDR1 MGHRA, CDR2 YSYEKL. There are 15 residues in the CDR3. The chain's CDR3 is CASSLGPVVQETQYF.

The chain is built from TRBV2 and TRBJ1-6; TCRdb's D gene call, TRBD1, goes unchecked for lack of DNA. The CDR3 has 14 residues. CDR1 is SNHLY, CDR2 FYNNEI, per germline. CDR3 in amino acids: CASSEGTVGSPLHF.

V and J are TRBV20-1 and TRBJ2-1; the TRBD1 assignment by TCRdb is unverifiable without DNA. Germline CDR1 reads DFQATT; CDR2 reads SNEGSKA (reference sequence). The CDR3 has 14 residues. This chain's CDR3 is CSAGPGTGVDEQFF.

The chain joins TRBV6-1 to TRBJ1-2; checking the TCRdb D call of TRBD1 is not possible without DNA. Germline V gene sequence: CDR1 MNHNS, CDR2 SASEGT. There are 15 residues in the CDR3. The CDR3 here is CASTPVGRLNYGYTF.

The genes are TRBV13 and TRBJ2-1; the D gene TCRdb calls, TRBD2, cannot be checked with no DNA. The germline CDR1 and CDR2 sequences are PRHDT and FYEKMQ (reference sequence). The CDR3 runs 17 residues. CDR3 sequence reads: CASSGELAGGPLYEQFF.

The J gene is TRBJ2-3, the V gene TRBV5-4. The CDR3 is 16 residues long. The germline gives CDR1 SGHNT, CDR2 YYREEE (reference sequence). CDR3 amino acids: CASSLASRPGTDTQYF. Based on the CDR3 plus reference TRBV5-4 and TRBJ2-3, the full variable domain is ETGVTQSPTHLIKTRGQQVTLRCSSQSGHNTVSWYQQALGQGPQFIFQYYREEENGRGNFPPRFSGLQFPNYSSELNVNALELDDSALYLCASSLASRPGTDTQYFGPGTRLTVL.

The chain joins TRBV12-3 or TRBV12-4 to TRBJ2-5; TCRdb's D gene call, TRBD2, goes unchecked for lack of DNA. The CDR3 spans 15 residues. CDR3 residues: CASSPLAGVEETQYF.